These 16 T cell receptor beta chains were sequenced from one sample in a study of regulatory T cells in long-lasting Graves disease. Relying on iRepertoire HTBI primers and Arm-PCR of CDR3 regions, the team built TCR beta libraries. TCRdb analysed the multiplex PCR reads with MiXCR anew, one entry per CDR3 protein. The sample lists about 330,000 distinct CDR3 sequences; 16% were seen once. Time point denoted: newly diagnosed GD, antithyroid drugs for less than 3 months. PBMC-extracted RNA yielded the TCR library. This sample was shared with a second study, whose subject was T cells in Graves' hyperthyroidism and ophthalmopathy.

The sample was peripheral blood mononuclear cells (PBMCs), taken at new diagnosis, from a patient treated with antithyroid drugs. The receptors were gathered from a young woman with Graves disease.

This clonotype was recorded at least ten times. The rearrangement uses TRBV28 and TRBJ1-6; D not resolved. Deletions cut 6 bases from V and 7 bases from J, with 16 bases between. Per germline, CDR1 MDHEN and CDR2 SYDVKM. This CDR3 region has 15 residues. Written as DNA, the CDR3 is TGTGCCAGCAGACAAGAGGACCGAACGAATTCACCCCTCCACTTT. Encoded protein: CASRQEDRTNSPLHF.

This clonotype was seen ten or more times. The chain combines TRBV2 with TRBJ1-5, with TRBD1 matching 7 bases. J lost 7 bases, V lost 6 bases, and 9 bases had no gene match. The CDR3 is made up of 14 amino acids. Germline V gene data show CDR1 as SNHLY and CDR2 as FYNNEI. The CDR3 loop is CASSPSDRAQPQHF. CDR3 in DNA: TGTGCCAGCAGCCCTTCTGACAGGGCCCAGCCCCAGCATTTT.

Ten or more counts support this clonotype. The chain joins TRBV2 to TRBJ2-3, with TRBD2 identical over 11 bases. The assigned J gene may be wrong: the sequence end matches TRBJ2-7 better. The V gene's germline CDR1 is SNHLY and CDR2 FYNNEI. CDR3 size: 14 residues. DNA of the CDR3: TGTGCCAGCAGTGAACAACTAGCGGGGGTCAAGCAGTACTTC. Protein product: CASSEQLAGVKQYF.

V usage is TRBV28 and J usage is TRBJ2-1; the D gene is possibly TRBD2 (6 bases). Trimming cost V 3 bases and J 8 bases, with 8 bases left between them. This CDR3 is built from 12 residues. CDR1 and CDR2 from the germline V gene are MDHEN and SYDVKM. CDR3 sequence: CASSFGSDEQFF. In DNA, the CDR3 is TGTGCCAGCAGTTTCGGGAGTGATGAGCAGTTCTTC.

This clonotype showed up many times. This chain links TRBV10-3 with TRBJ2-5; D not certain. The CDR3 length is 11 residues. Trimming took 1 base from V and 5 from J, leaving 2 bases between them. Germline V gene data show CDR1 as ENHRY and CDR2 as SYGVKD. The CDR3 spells CAISELETQYF. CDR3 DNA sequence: TGTGCCATCAGTGAGTTGGAGACCCAGTACTTC.

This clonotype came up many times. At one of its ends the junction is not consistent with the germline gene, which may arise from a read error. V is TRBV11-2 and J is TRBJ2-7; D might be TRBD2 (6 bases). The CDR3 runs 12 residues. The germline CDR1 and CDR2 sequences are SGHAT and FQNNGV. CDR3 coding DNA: TGTGCCAGCAGGGGAAGGCCGGGACTGGGCCTCTTC. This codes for CASRGRPGLGLF.

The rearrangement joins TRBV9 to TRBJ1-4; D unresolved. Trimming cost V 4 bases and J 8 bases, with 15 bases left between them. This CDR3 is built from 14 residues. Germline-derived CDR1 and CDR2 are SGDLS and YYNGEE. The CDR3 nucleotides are TGTGCCAGCAGCACGGGAGGCCTAGGGGAAAAACTGTTTTTT. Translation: CASSTGGLGEKLFF.

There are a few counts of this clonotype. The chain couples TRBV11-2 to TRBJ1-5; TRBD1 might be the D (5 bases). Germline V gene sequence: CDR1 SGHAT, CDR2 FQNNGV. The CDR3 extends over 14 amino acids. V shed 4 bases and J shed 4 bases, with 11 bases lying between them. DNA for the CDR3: TGTGCCAGCAGCTCCCGGGACCATAATCAGCCCCAGCATTTT. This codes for CASSSRDHNQPQHF.

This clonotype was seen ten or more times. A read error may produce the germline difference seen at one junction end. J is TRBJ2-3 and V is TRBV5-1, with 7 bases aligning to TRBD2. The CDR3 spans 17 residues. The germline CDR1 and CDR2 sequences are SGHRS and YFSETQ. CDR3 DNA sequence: TGTGCCAGCAGCTTGATCGTTACGGGGGGTAGCACAGATACGCAGTATTTT. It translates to CASSLIVTGGSTDTQYF.

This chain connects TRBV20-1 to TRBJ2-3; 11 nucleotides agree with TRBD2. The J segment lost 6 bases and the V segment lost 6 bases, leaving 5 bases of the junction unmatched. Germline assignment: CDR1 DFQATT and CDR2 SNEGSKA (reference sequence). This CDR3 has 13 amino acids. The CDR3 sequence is CSARLAGRDTQYF. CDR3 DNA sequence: TGCAGTGCCCGACTAGCGGGGCGGGATACGCAGTATTTT.

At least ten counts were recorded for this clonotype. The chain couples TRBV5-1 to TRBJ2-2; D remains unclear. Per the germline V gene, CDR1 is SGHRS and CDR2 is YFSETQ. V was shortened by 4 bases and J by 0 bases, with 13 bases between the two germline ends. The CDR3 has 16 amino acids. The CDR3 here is CASSPEAASNTGELFF. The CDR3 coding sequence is TGCGCCAGCAGCCCGGAAGCAGCCTCGAACACCGGGGAGCTGTTTTTT.

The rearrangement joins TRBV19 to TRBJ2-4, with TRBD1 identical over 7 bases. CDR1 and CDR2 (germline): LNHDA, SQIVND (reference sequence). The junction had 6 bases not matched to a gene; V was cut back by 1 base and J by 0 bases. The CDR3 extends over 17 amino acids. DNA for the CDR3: TGTGCCAGTAGTATAGTGGGACAGACCCTAGCCAAAAACATTCAGTACTTC. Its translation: CASSIVGQTLAKNIQYF.

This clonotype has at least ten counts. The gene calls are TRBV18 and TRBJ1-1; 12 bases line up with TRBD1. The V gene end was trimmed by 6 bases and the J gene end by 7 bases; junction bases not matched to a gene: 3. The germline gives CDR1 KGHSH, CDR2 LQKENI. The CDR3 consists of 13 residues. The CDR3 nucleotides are TGTGCCAGCTCCGGGACAGGGGGCATTGAAGCTTTCTTT. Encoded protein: CASSGTGGIEAFF.

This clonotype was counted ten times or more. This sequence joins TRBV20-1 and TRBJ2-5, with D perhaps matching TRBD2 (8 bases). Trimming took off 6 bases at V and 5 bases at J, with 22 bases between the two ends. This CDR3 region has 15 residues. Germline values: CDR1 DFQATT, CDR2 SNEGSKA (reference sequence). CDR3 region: CSARGGGGPGETQYF. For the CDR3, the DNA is TGCAGTGCCAGGGGGGGCGGGGGGCCGGGTGAGACCCAGTACTTC.

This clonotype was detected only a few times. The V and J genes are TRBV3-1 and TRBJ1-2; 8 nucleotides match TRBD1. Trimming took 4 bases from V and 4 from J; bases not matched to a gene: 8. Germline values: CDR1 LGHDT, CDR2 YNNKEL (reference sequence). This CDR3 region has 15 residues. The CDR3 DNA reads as TGTGCCAGCAGCCGAGGACAGGGAGGATCCTATGGCTACACCTTC. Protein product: CASSRGQGGSYGYTF.

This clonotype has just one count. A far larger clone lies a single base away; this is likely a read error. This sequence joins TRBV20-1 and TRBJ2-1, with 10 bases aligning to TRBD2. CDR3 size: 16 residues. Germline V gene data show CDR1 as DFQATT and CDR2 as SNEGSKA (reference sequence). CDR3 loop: CSARTPSGRAVETQCF. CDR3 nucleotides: TGCAGTGCTAGAACCCCCAGCGGGAGGGCCGTTGAGACCCAGTGCTTC.